A single sample is the source of the 24 T cell receptor beta chains below, sequenced in a study of T cells in Graves' hyperthyroidism and ophthalmopathy. TCR beta CDR3 regions were amplified from RNA transcripts. HTBI primers were used for first-round RT-PCR of the TCR CDR3. Using its own MiXCR run on the multiplex PCR reads, TCRdb lists one record per CDR3 protein. The sample has approximately 570,000 distinct CDR3 sequences, 20% seen once. The specimen sequenced was blood. Receptor source: a man aged 40-49 years with Graves' ophthalmopathy.

In this sample, this clonotype turned up many times. The chain employs TRBV13 and TRBJ2-3; 9 bases fit TRBD1. The V gene end was trimmed by 5 bases and the J gene end by 1 base; junction bases not matched to a gene: 4. The CDR3 covers 15 residues. Germline V gene lookup returns CDR1 PRHDT and CDR2 FYEKMQ (reference sequence). In DNA, the CDR3 is TGTGCCAGCAGCCTACGGACAGGGGGCACAGATACGCAGTATTTT. It is translated as CASSLRTGGTDTQYF.

This clonotype has at least ten counts. The rearrangement links TRBV5-5 to TRBJ1-2, with D possibly TRBD1 on 5 matching bases. Germline loops: CDR1 SGHKS, CDR2 YYEKEE (reference sequence). The length of the CDR3 is 15 residues. V was trimmed by 4 bases and J by 3 bases, leaving 16 bases between them. The CDR3 protein is CASSPREGRDYGYTF. Written as DNA, the CDR3 is TGTGCCAGCAGCCCCCGGGAGGGGCGCGACTATGGCTACACCTTC. The whole variable domain, remainder taken from reference TRBV5-5 and TRBJ1-2, is DAGVTQSPTHLIKTRGQQVTLRCSPISGHKSVSWYQQVLGQGPQFIFQYYEKEERGRGNFPDRFSARQFPNYSSELNVNALLLGDSALYLCASSPREGRDYGYTFGSGTRLTVV.

At least ten counts were recorded for this clonotype. The V gene is TRBV20-1, the J gene TRBJ2-1, with D tentatively TRBD2 (6 bases). Trimming shortened V by 0 bases and J by 8 bases, and 17 bases separated the two germline ends. Germline V gene sequence: CDR1 DFQATT, CDR2 SNEGSKA (reference sequence). There are 15 residues in the CDR3. The CDR3 sequence is CSARDGRKGGDEQFF. The CDR3 region has the DNA TGCAGTGCTAGAGATGGGCGGAAGGGAGGCGATGAGCAGTTCTTC.

This clonotype was observed many times. The gene calls are TRBV28 and TRBJ2-7, with D uncertain. The germline V gene has CDR1 MDHEN and CDR2 SYDVKM. Trimming took off 3 bases at V and 4 bases at J, with 7 bases between the two ends. The CDR3 loop spans 12 amino acids. In DNA, the CDR3 is TGTGCCAGCAGTTTTGTGGGTTACGAGCAGTACTTC. Translating gives CASSFVGYEQYF.

J is TRBJ2-2 and V is TRBV7-3, with 10 bases identical to TRBD2. The CDR3 covers 16 residues. In germline, CDR1 is SGHTA, CDR2 FQGTGA. Unmatched junction bases numbered 6, after V lost 5 bases and J lost 3 bases. CDR3 DNA sequence: TGTGCCAGCAGCAGTGCTAGCGGGAGCTACACCGGGGAGCTGTTTTTT. Translation gives CASSSASGSYTGELFF.

This clonotype was observed many times. The chain combines TRBV5-1 with TRBJ1-1, with 9 positions matching TRBD1. Germline-derived CDR1 and CDR2 are SGHRS and YFSETQ. Losses at the gene ends were 3 bases for V and 4 bases for J; bases not matched to a gene: 10. The CDR3 runs to 16 residues. Written as DNA, the CDR3 is TGCGCCAGCAGCTCAATAACAGGGGGCGCGGGCACTGAAGCTTTCTTT. Protein sequence: CASSSITGGAGTEAFF.

The table lists this clonotype with a few counts. The chain joins TRBV9 to TRBJ2-5; 8 bases agree with TRBD2. In germline, CDR1 is SGDLS, CDR2 YYNGEE. CDR3 length: 15 residues. The V segment lost 0 bases and the J segment 2 bases; nucleotides outside the gene matches: 3. The CDR3 DNA is TGTGCCAGCAGCGTAGGCGGGGGGTTACAAGAGACCCAGTACTTC. Its translation is CASSVGGGLQETQYF.

The rearrangement joins TRBV30 to TRBJ2-2, with 9 bases aligning to TRBD2. This CDR3 contains 14 residues. The trim removed 4 bases at V and 8 bases at J, leaving 8 bases unmatched. Germline V lookup: CDR1 GTSNPN, CDR2 SVGIG (reference sequence). CDR3 nucleotides: TGTGCCTGGAAAGAGCTAGCGGGGAAGGGGGAGCTGTTTTTT. Its translation: CAWKELAGKGELFF.

This clonotype showed up many times. This chain links TRBV7-2 with TRBJ2-1, with 7 bases lining up with TRBD2. The germline V gene encodes CDR1 SGHTA and CDR2 FQGNSA. CDR3 length: 15 residues. The junction had 6 bases not matched to a gene; V was cut back by 5 bases and J by 2 bases. CDR3: CASSVLAETYNEQFF. DNA of the CDR3: TGTGCCAGCAGCGTTCTAGCGGAAACCTACAATGAGCAGTTCTTC.

This clonotype was seen ten or more times. The chain carries TRBV2 and TRBJ2-1; 7 bases are a match to TRBD2. The CDR3 is made up of 14 amino acids. V shed 4 bases, J shed 10 bases, and the junction held 10 bases outside the gene matches. CDR1 SNHLY and CDR2 FYNNEI come from the germline V gene. The CDR3 spells CASSGEGGPEEQFF. CDR3 nucleotides: TGTGCCAGCAGTGGGGAGGGAGGGCCGGAAGAGCAGTTCTTC.

The chain is built from TRBV6-1 and TRBJ2-7; the D gene is possibly TRBD2 (6 bases). Trimming pared 3 bases from V and 2 bases from J, leaving 17 bases between. The CDR3 covers 16 residues. In germline, CDR1 is MNHNS, CDR2 SASEGT. The CDR3 reads CASSDLLGGGTYEQYF. The DNA of the CDR3 is TGTGCCAGCAGTGACCTACTCGGGGGTGGTACCTACGAGCAGTACTTC.

The rearrangement uses TRBV6-1 and TRBJ2-5, with D perhaps TRBD2 (5 bases). Germline lookup yields CDR1 MNHNS and CDR2 SASEGT. The CDR3 loop spans 14 amino acids. V gave up 4 bases and J gave up 1 base, with 10 bases separating them. CDR3 DNA: TGTGCCAGCAGTGGGTACAGCGGCCAAGAGACCCAGTACTTC. It is translated as CASSGYSGQETQYF.

Turning to this clonotype: This may come from a read error, since a much larger clone is one base off. The chain joins TRBV20-1 to TRBJ2-1; 9 bases align to TRBD2. Trimming at V came to 1 base and at J to 5 bases, leaving 12 bases not matched to a gene. Germline V lookup: CDR1 DFQATT, CDR2 SNEGSKA (reference sequence). The CDR3 contains 17 residues. CDR3 in amino acids: CSARGIGAGGSHNEQFF. CDR3 sequence (DNA): TGCAGTGCTAGAGGGATTGGAGCGGGAGGAAGCCACAATGAGCAGTTCTTC.

This clonotype was counted a few times. This chain joins TRBV20-1 and TRBJ1-2; no clear D. CDR1 DFQATT and CDR2 SNEGSKA come from the germline V gene (reference sequence). The CDR3 contains 12 residues. V gave up 6 bases and J gave up 2 bases, with 10 bases separating them. The CDR3 is CSATSGNYGYTF. The DNA of the CDR3 is TGCAGTGCCACCTCTGGGAACTATGGCTACACCTTC.

This clonotype was seen a few times. The chain carries TRBV20-1 and TRBJ2-5; TRBD1 matches 10 bases. CDR1 and CDR2 (germline): DFQATT, SNEGSKA (reference sequence). V was pared by 7 bases and J by 2 bases, with 13 bases of the junction left unmatched. The CDR3 consists of 16 residues. DNA of the CDR3: TGCAGTGTTACCCTACCCGGGACAGGGGTACAAGAGACCCAGTACTTC. Amino acid sequence: CSVTLPGTGVQETQYF.

This clonotype was counted only a few times. The V gene is TRBV2, the J gene TRBJ2-6; possibly TRBD2 for D (5 bases). The CDR3 loop spans 14 amino acids. The V gene lost 4 bases and the J gene lost 1 base, with 5 bases spanning the gap. Per germline, CDR1 SNHLY and CDR2 FYNNEI. CDR3 bases: TGTGCCAGCAGTGCGGGGTCTGGGGCCAACGTCCTGACTTTC. Protein product: CASSAGSGANVLTF. Based on the CDR3 plus reference TRBV2 and TRBJ2-6, the full variable domain is EPEVTQTPSHQVTQMGQEVILRCVPISNHLYFYWYRQILGQKVEFLVSFYNNEISEKSEIFDDQFSVERPDGSNFTLKIRSTKLEDSAMYFCASSAGSGANVLTFGAGSRLTVL.

Ten or more counts support this clonotype. The chain links TRBV20-1 to TRBJ1-1, with D perhaps matching TRBD1 (5 bases). The CDR3 sequence is 14 residues long. Germline CDR1 is DFQATT and CDR2 is SNEGSKA (reference sequence). Trimming pared 0 bases from V and 4 bases from J, leaving 12 bases between. In DNA, the CDR3 is TGCAGTGCTAGAGAGGGGGGAGATAGCACTGAAGCTTTCTTT. This encodes CSAREGGDSTEAFF.

This clonotype turned up a few times. The gene calls are TRBV4-3 and TRBJ2-5; 8 bases match TRBD1. V lost 4 bases, J lost 5 bases, and 9 bases stayed unmatched. Germline CDR1 and CDR2: LGHNA and YSLEER. The CDR3 runs 15 residues. The CDR3 coding sequence is TGCGCCAGCAGCCCCCGGACAGGGCATGGGGAGACCCAGTACTTC. This translates into CASSPRTGHGETQYF.

This chain links TRBV10-2 with TRBJ2-3; 8 nucleotides align to TRBD2. Germline loops: CDR1 WSHSY, CDR2 SAAADI. The CDR3 runs 16 residues. Trimming cost V 7 bases and J 2 bases; bases outside gene matches: 11. The CDR3 nucleotides read TGCGCCAGCAAAGAGGGGAGCGGGGGCCTCACAGATACGCAGTATTTT. It codes for CASKEGSGGLTDTQYF.

This clonotype was recorded many times. The rearrangement joins TRBV5-1 to TRBJ2-7; D unclear. Trimming took off 2 bases at V and 5 bases at J, with 14 bases between the two ends. The CDR3 extends over 14 amino acids. The germline V gene has CDR1 SGHRS and CDR2 YFSETQ. The chain's CDR3 is CASSLTGLRDEQYF. The CDR3 nucleotides are TGCGCCAGCAGCTTAACCGGGCTTAGGGACGAGCAGTACTTC. The entire variable domain, with the rest obtained from reference TRBV5-1 and TRBJ2-7, is as follows: KAGVTQTPRYLIKTRGQQVTLSCSPISGHRSVSWYQQTPGQGLQFLFEYFSETQRNKGNFPGRFSGRQFSNSRSEMNVSTLELGDSALYLCASSLTGLRDEQYFGPGTRLTVT.

This clonotype has just a few counts. The chain is built from TRBV7-2 and TRBJ2-3, with D hard to call. V was shortened by 1 base and J by 0 bases, with 11 bases between the two germline ends. The germline CDR1 and CDR2 sequences are SGHTA and FQGNSA. The CDR3 consists of 16 residues. The CDR3 sequence: CASSLVGSASTDTQYF. The CDR3 bases are TGTGCCAGCAGCTTAGTAGGAAGCGCCAGCACAGATACGCAGTATTTT.

V is TRBV4-2 and J is TRBJ2-1; 8 bases align to TRBD2. The J segment lost 10 bases and the V segment lost 0 bases, leaving 2 bases of the junction unmatched. Germline V gene data show CDR1 as LGHNA and CDR2 as YNFKEQ. The CDR3 runs to 13 residues. The CDR3 DNA sequence: TGTGCCAGCAGCCAAGATCGGACTAGCGAGCAGTTCTTC. Its translation: CASSQDRTSEQFF.

This sequence joins TRBV7-9 and TRBJ1-5, with D hard to call. In germline, CDR1 is SEHNR, CDR2 FQNEAQ (reference sequence). Between the trimmed V and J ends, which lost 1 base and 6 bases, there was a span of 7 bases. This CDR3 spans 13 amino acids. CDR3 region: CASSLDFTQPQHF. CDR3 in DNA: TGTGCCAGCAGCTTAGATTTCACTCAGCCCCAGCATTTT.

This clonotype turned up a few times. The chain combines TRBV19 with TRBJ1-1; no reliable D call. The length of the CDR3 is 14 residues. V was clipped by 0 bases and J by 1 base, with 6 bases between them. Germline CDR1 reads LNHDA; CDR2 reads SQIVND (reference sequence). CDR3 DNA: TGTGCCAGTAGTATAGATCGGAAGAACACTGAAGCTTTCTTT. Encoded protein: CASSIDRKNTEAFF.